This TCR beta chain is drawn from a study of post-analysis software for immune sequencing data. Findings and caveats of the study: Comparison of patients with controls showed five TRBV segments more frequent in patients, TRBV5-6, TRBV5-1 and TRBV20-1 among them.

V lost 5 bases and J lost 5; bases outside the gene matches: 18. Germline V gene sequence: CDR1 SGHTA, CDR2 FQGTGA. This CDR3 spans 18 amino acids. Unique molecular identifiers tagged the TCR beta cDNA libraries. A single record per CDR3 protein comes from TCRdb applying MiXCR to the PCR reads. The table lists about 430,000 distinct CDR3 sequences, roughly 40% of them singletons. This clonotype was recorded a few times. The antigen is not known. What was sequenced was blood. This sequence was found in a girl aged 2-15 years with multiple sclerosis. The chain has TRBV7-3 and TRBJ2-1, with 7 bases lining up with TRBD1. In DNA form, the CDR3 reads TGTGCCAGCAGCCCCCGTCGGGGACAGAGTTTTATTAACAATGAGCAGTTCTTC. This translates into CASSPRRGQSFINNEQFF. The full variable domain, with the rest looked up from reference TRBV7-3 and TRBJ2-1, is GAGVSQTPSNKVTEKGKYVELRCDPISGHTALYWYRQSLGQGPEFLIYFQGTGAADDSGLPNDRFFAVRPEGSVSTLKIQRTERGDSAVYLCASSPRRGQSFINNEQFFGPGTRLTVL.